The next 19 T cell receptor beta chains were all read from a single sample in a study of blood T cells in healthy people across ages. With a J-beta primer mix and a sample-barcoded 5' primer, a second PCR ran 7 to 11 cycles. One entry per CDR3 protein, called by TCRdb with MiXCR from the 5' RACE reads. The table records some 1.8 million distinct CDR3 sequences, roughly two fifths of them present only once. The sequenced material came from blood. The receptors were gathered from a human donor in good health.

The table lists this clonotype with a count of one. The chain couples TRBV6-5 to TRBJ1-5; 7 bases line up with TRBD1. The trim removed 6 bases at V and 5 bases at J, leaving 7 bases unmatched. Germline V gene data show CDR1 as MNHEY and CDR2 as SVGAGI. The CDR3 contains 14 residues. Here the CDR3 DNA reads TGTGCCAGCAGGCACAGGGGATGGGATCAGCCCCAGCATTTT. Translation gives CASRHRGWDQPQHF.

Worth noting for this clonotype: A read error may explain this, as a much larger clone is one base away. This chain links TRBV29-1 with TRBJ2-3; D not certain. Looked up from germline, CDR1 is SQVTM and CDR2 is ANQGSEA. V lost 7 bases to trimming and J lost 2 bases, with 4 bases between them. The CDR3 covers 10 residues. The CDR3 DNA reads TGCAGCGCCGTCACAGATACGCAGTATTTT. This codes for CSAVTDTQYF.

Regarding this clonotype: Germline and junction disagree at one end, which may indicate a read error. J is TRBJ2-5 and V is TRBV6-5; tentatively, D is TRBD2 (5 bases). The CDR3 runs to 15 residues. Germline-derived CDR1 and CDR2 are MNHEY and SVGAGI. Written as DNA, the CDR3 is TGCGCCAGCAGTTACACTACTAGTCCCGAGGAGACCCAGTACTTC. Translation: CASSYTTSPEETQYF.

This clonotype came up a few times. The rearrangement uses TRBV2 and TRBJ1-6; TRBD1 might be the D (5 bases). The germline gives CDR1 SNHLY, CDR2 FYNNEI. CDR3 length: 14 amino acids. With 4 bases removed from V and 3 bases from J, the gap between germline ends came to 7 bases. DNA for the CDR3: TGTGCCAGCAGTGGCAGGGACTATAATTCACCCCTCCACTTT. This codes for CASSGRDYNSPLHF.

This clonotype showed up just a few times. The chain has TRBV29-1 and TRBJ1-2; 8 positions match TRBD1. The CDR3 has 13 amino acids. The junction had 6 bases not matched to a gene; V was cut back by 3 bases and J by 6 bases. The V gene's germline CDR1 is SQVTM and CDR2 ANQGSEA. CDR3 coding DNA: TGCAGCGTTGACCCAGGACAGGGACATGGCTACACCTTC. Translating gives CSVDPGQGHGYTF.

V is TRBV4-2 and J is TRBJ2-4, with TRBD2 identical over 8 bases. This CDR3 comprises 14 residues. Germline V gene data show CDR1 as LGHNA and CDR2 as YNFKEQ. V trimming: 0 bases; J trimming: 13 bases; junction bases outside the gene matches: 8. Here the CDR3 reads CASSQETAGASQYF. The CDR3 DNA reads TGTGCCAGCAGCCAAGAAACAGCGGGGGCCTCCCAGTACTTC.

The chain links TRBV7-8 to TRBJ2-7, with a tentative D call TRBD2 (5 bases). Germline V CDR1 and CDR2: SGHVS, FQNEAQ. V was shortened by 5 bases and J by 5 bases, with 16 bases between the two germline ends. CDR3 size: 14 residues. The CDR3 spells CASSPFGSAHEQYF. The CDR3 nucleotides read TGTGCCAGCAGCCCGTTCGGTAGCGCGCACGAGCAGTACTTC.

This clonotype was counted only a few times. The chain combines TRBV6-5 with TRBJ1-2; a weak D match, TRBD1 (6 bases). Germline V gene sequence: CDR1 MNHEY, CDR2 SVGAGI. This CDR3 has 15 amino acids. The V end was cut by 4 bases, the J end by 1 base, with 13 bases between. CDR3 sequence (DNA): TGTGCCAGCAGTTTCGGGACACCAATTAACTATGGCTACACCTTC. Translated: CASSFGTPINYGYTF.

DNA of the CDR3: TGCGCCAGCAGCCCGGACAGGGATGTGTACGAGCAGTACTTC. Encoded protein: CASSPDRDVYEQYF. The chain couples TRBV5-1 to TRBJ2-7; 8 positions match TRBD1. V was clipped by 4 bases and J by 4 bases; unmatched bases: 7. The CDR3 has 14 residues. Germline V gene lookup returns CDR1 SGHRS and CDR2 YFSETQ.

In its sample, this clonotype was seen a few times. The CDR3 nucleotides read TGTGCCAGCAGCTTAATGGATTCTAGCACAGATACGCAGTATTTT. Translated: CASSLMDSSTDTQYF. V is TRBV7-2 and J is TRBJ2-3; no clear D gene. In germline, CDR1 is SGHTA, CDR2 FQGNSA. V lost 2 bases and J lost 0, with 9 bases in between. This CDR3 has 15 amino acids.

This clonotype has a handful of counts. This sequence joins TRBV6-1 and TRBJ1-2; perhaps TRBD1 as D (5 bases). CDR1 MNHNS and CDR2 SASEGT come from the germline V gene. This CDR3 contains 16 residues. Trimming removed 9 bases from V and 2 bases from J, with 22 bases in between. CDR3 protein: CASWGGGARTNYGYTF. In nucleotides, the CDR3 is TGTGCCAGTTGGGGAGGAGGGGCCCGGACGAACTATGGCTACACCTTC.

This clonotype was observed a few times. The genes are TRBV7-8 and TRBJ1-1, with a tentative D call TRBD1 (6 bases). Trimming cost V 1 base and J 4 bases, with 13 bases left between them. This CDR3 comprises 15 residues. The germline V gene encodes CDR1 SGHVS and CDR2 FQNEAQ. DNA of the CDR3: TGTGCCAGCAGCTTAGTACCACAGGGCGGCACTGAAGCTTTCTTT. Protein product: CASSLVPQGGTEAFF.

This clonotype has just a few counts. J is TRBJ1-1 and V is TRBV6-1; 10 nucleotides match TRBD1. Germline CDR1 and CDR2: MNHNS and SASEGT. This CDR3 contains 13 residues. V lost 3 bases and J lost 5; bases outside the gene matches: 0. DNA for the CDR3: TGTGCCAGCAGTGAGGGACAGGGGACTGAAGCTTTCTTT. This gives the protein CASSEGQGTEAFF.

This clonotype was found a few times. J is TRBJ2-3 and V is TRBV20-1; TRBD2 matches at 7 bases. Germline CDR1 DFQATT, CDR2 SNEGSKA (reference sequence). The CDR3 sequence is 12 residues long. The CDR3 region is CSPRGGTDTQYF. Written as DNA, the CDR3 is TGCAGCCCCCGGGGGGGCACAGATACGCAGTATTTT.

In its sample, this clonotype was seen many times. The genes are TRBV7-3 and TRBJ2-1; perhaps TRBD1 as D (5 bases). The CDR3 has 13 amino acids. V lost 5 bases and J 3 bases, leaving 8 bases between the germline ends. Germline CDR1 reads SGHTA; CDR2 reads FQGTGA. CDR3 amino acids: CASSPTVYNEQFF. CDR3 sequence (DNA): TGTGCCAGCAGCCCGACAGTCTACAATGAGCAGTTCTTC.

The chain links TRBV5-1 to TRBJ1-5; 7 bases align to TRBD1. Trimming took 3 bases from V and 11 from J; bases not matched to a gene: 8. Looked up from germline, CDR1 is SGHRS and CDR2 is YFSETQ. The CDR3 sequence is 13 residues long. The CDR3 nucleotides read TGCGCCAGCAGCTCGCAGGGGGAAGAGACCCAGCATTTT. Translating gives CASSSQGEETQHF.

This clonotype was detected a few times. The J gene is TRBJ2-5, the V gene TRBV20-1, with a weak D call TRBD1 (5 bases). Trimming took 5 bases from V and 1 from J, leaving 11 bases between them. CDR3 length equals 13 residues. CDR1 DFQATT and CDR2 SNEGSKA come from the germline V gene (reference sequence). CDR3 residues: CSADRQTQETQYF. CDR3 nucleotide sequence: TGCAGTGCTGATAGACAGACCCAAGAGACCCAGTACTTC.

This clonotype was seen only a few times. The rearrangement uses TRBV7-9 and TRBJ2-1; D not certain. This CDR3 is built from 14 residues. V lost 2 bases to trimming and J lost 4 bases, with 9 bases between them. Germline CDR1 reads SEHNR; CDR2 reads FQNEAQ (reference sequence). Here the CDR3 reads CASSLTLTYNEQFF. In DNA form, the CDR3 reads TGTGCCAGCAGCTTAACACTAACTTACAATGAGCAGTTCTTC.

The J gene is TRBJ2-5, the V gene TRBV7-2; 16 bases line up with TRBD2. The CDR3 is 16 residues long. The J segment lost 7 bases and the V segment lost 3 bases, leaving 5 bases of the junction unmatched. CDR1 and CDR2 (germline): SGHTA, FQGNSA. The CDR3 spells CASSLGLAGGPGTQYF. Here the CDR3 DNA reads TGTGCCAGCAGCTTGGGACTAGCGGGGGGGCCAGGGACCCAGTACTTC.